A single sample gave rise to the 18 T cell receptor beta chains below, sequenced in a study of cytomegalovirus exposure and HLA in healthy donors. Profiled with immunoSEQ multiplex PCR; TCRdb holds only in-frame clones, not every one. This sample yields around 60,000 clones, of which around 96% are seen a single time; 1.2% belongs to the top ten. Specimen: PBMCs. Receptors were obtained from a woman aged 18-30 years in good health and CMV-seronegative.

V usage is TRBV30 and J usage is TRBJ2-3, with 8 nucleotides matching TRBD2. This CDR3 has 14 amino acids. V shed 8 bases and J 2 bases; nucleotides not matched to a gene: 9. Germline V gene lookup returns CDR1 GTSNPN and CDR2 SVGIG (reference sequence). CDR3 sequence reads: CATRGGGNTDTQYF. In DNA form, the CDR3 reads TGTGCCACCCGGGGGGGAGGTAACACAGATACGCAGTATTTT. Combining the CDR3 with reference TRBV30 and TRBJ2-3 gives the whole variable domain SQTIHQWPATLVQPVGSPLSLECTVEGTSNPNLYWYRQAAGRGLQLLFYSVGIGQISSEVPQNLSASRPQDRQFILSSKKLLLSDSGFYLCATRGGGNTDTQYFGPGTRLTVL.

This rearrangement joins TRBV5-1 to TRBJ2-7; TRBD2 agrees at 11 bases. The CDR3 contains 15 residues. Germline assignment: CDR1 SGHRS and CDR2 YFSETQ. The trim removed 7 bases at V and 4 bases at J, leaving 10 bases unmatched. The CDR3 protein is CASGSIAGGPYEQYF. Written as DNA, the CDR3 is TGCGCCAGCGGATCAATAGCGGGAGGGCCGTACGAGCAGTACTTC.

This clone was seen once. Here the CDR3 reads CAWSPGDPYEQYF. DNA for the CDR3: TGTGCCTGGAGCCCAGGGGACCCCTACGAGCAGTACTTC. The chain recombines TRBV30 with TRBJ2-7, with a weak D call TRBD1 (6 bases). Germline CDR1 GTSNPN, CDR2 SVGIG (reference sequence). V shed 3 bases and J shed 2 bases, with 11 bases lying between them. This CDR3 has 13 amino acids.

The chain joins TRBV9 to TRBJ2-1; 8 bases fit TRBD2. The CDR3 spans 15 residues. Per the germline V gene, CDR1 is SGDLS and CDR2 is YYNGEE. V trimming: 4 bases; J trimming: 9 bases; junction bases outside the gene matches: 12. CDR3 region: CASSPTGGGRPEQFF. In DNA, the CDR3 is TGTGCCAGCAGCCCAACCGGGGGGGGAAGACCTGAGCAGTTCTTC.

The CDR3: CASSVQGADGYTF. The CDR3 DNA is TGCGCCAGCAGCGTTCAGGGGGCGGATGGCTACACCTTC. The chain uses TRBV5-1 and TRBJ1-2, with 8 bases fitting TRBD1. Germline V gene lookup returns CDR1 SGHRS and CDR2 YFSETQ. J lost 6 bases, V lost 4 bases, and 5 bases had no gene match. The CDR3 covers 13 residues.

This clone was picked up one time. The chain uses TRBV14 and TRBJ2-3; TRBD2 matches 13 bases. This CDR3 has 17 amino acids. From germline, CDR1 is SGHDN and CDR2 FVKESK. V shed 4 bases and J 2 bases; nucleotides not matched to a gene: 6. The CDR3 DNA reads as TGTGCCAGCAGCCGCGGGACTAGCGGGGCTTACACAGATACGCAGTATTTT. It yields the protein CASSRGTSGAYTDTQYF.

The chain couples TRBV28 to TRBJ2-7; 8 nucleotides align to TRBD1. V was clipped by 6 bases and J by 2 bases; unmatched bases: 0. Looked up from germline, CDR1 is MDHEN and CDR2 is SYDVKM. The CDR3 spans 12 residues. The CDR3 bases are TGTGCCAGCAGGGGACAGGCCTACGAGCAGTACTTC. Protein sequence: CASRGQAYEQYF.

The chain employs TRBV4-3 and TRBJ2-5, with D perhaps TRBD2 (6 bases). The CDR3 runs 15 residues. Trimming pared 3 bases from V and 5 bases from J, leaving 16 bases between. Germline values: CDR1 LGHNA, CDR2 YSLEER. CDR3 DNA: TGCGCCAGCAGCCAGGCCTACAGGAGCGGGGAGACCCAGTACTTC. It is translated as CASSQAYRSGETQYF.

This clone has only a few counts. The genes are TRBV5-1 and TRBJ2-1; 8 nucleotides align to TRBD2. Per germline, CDR1 SGHRS and CDR2 YFSETQ. This CDR3 contains 15 residues. V was clipped by 2 bases and J by 5 bases; unmatched bases: 6. The CDR3 spells CASSLSGTSDNEQFF. CDR3 DNA: TGCGCCAGCAGCTTATCCGGGACTAGTGACAATGAGCAGTTCTTC.

The V call is TRBV4-1, the J call TRBJ2-2, with 9 bases aligning to TRBD2. CDR3 length: 16 residues. Germline values: CDR1 MGHRA, CDR2 YSYEKL. Trimming took 3 bases from V and 3 from J; bases not matched to a gene: 5. The CDR3 bases are TGCGCCAGCAGCCACCCGGGACTAGCAGACACCGGGGAGCTGTTTTTT. Its translation: CASSHPGLADTGELFF.

The gene calls are TRBV15 and TRBJ1-4; TRBD1 agrees at 9 bases. The CDR3 contains 16 residues. Germline V gives CDR1 LNHNV, CDR2 YYDKDF (reference sequence). The ends lost 1 base at V and 7 bases at J; junction bases unmatched: 7. CDR3 DNA sequence: TGTGCCACCAGCAGAGCATTACAGGGGGCGGGTGAAAAACTGTTTTTT. Its translation is CATSRALQGAGEKLFF.

This chain joins TRBV7-2 and TRBJ2-7, with D possibly matching TRBD2 (5 bases). Trimming left V 5 bases short and J 5 bases short, with 19 bases between. Germline assignment: CDR1 SGHTA and CDR2 FQGNSA. The CDR3 spans 15 residues. Here the CDR3 reads CASSPTGLRGNEQYF. Written as DNA, the CDR3 is TGTGCCAGCAGCCCAACCGGCCTCCGGGGAAACGAGCAGTACTTC. Supplemented by reference TRBV7-2 and TRBJ2-7, the full variable domain reads GAGVSQSPSNKVTEKGKDVELRCDPISGHTALYWYRQSLGQGLEFLIYFQGNSAPDKSGLPSDRFSAERTGGSVSTLTIQRTQQEDSAVYLCASSPTGLRGNEQYFGPGTRLTVT.

This chain links TRBV19 with TRBJ1-2; possible D gene TRBD1, 6 bases. V lost 6 bases and J 4 bases, leaving 9 bases between the germline ends. The CDR3 sequence is 12 residues long. The germline V gene has CDR1 LNHDA and CDR2 SQIVND (reference sequence). Written as DNA, the CDR3 is TGTGCCAGTAGGCTGGACAGCTATGGCTACACCTTC. Its translation: CASRLDSYGYTF.

The CDR3 loop reads CASSFPGEINYGYTF. For the CDR3, the DNA is TGTGCCAGCAGCTTCCCTGGGGAGATTAACTATGGCTACACCTTC. The chain uses TRBV5-4 and TRBJ1-2; no definite D call. There are 15 residues in the CDR3. Germline lookup yields CDR1 SGHNT and CDR2 YYREEE (reference sequence). V lost 2 bases and J 1 base, leaving 12 bases between the germline ends.

This clone came up once. The chain is built from TRBV27 and TRBJ1-3, with TRBD1 as a possible D gene (5 bases). Germline-derived CDR1 and CDR2 are MNHEY and SMNVEV (reference sequence). Trimming left V 6 bases short and J 0 bases short, with 9 bases between. This CDR3 contains 14 residues. CDR3 DNA sequence: TGTGCCAGCAGCCCGGGGGGCTCTGGAAACACCATATATTTT. Translated, it gives CASSPGGSGNTIYF.

The V and J genes are TRBV19 and TRBJ2-7; TRBD1 aligns across 7 bases. The CDR3 consists of 13 residues. Germline CDR1 is LNHDA and CDR2 is SQIVND (reference sequence). V trimming: 5 bases; J trimming: 1 base; junction bases outside the gene matches: 2. CDR3 DNA sequence: TGTGCCAGTAGTGGGACAGATTCCTACGAGCAGTACTTC. Protein: CASSGTDSYEQYF.

CDR3 protein: CASSPPGTGGRVQPQHF. The CDR3 coding sequence is TGTGCCAGCTCACCACCCGGGACAGGGGGCAGGGTTCAGCCCCAGCATTTT. This chain uses TRBV18 with TRBJ1-5; 12 bases align to TRBD1. Trimming cost V 0 bases and J 6 bases; bases outside gene matches: 6. Germline CDR1 reads KGHSH; CDR2 reads LQKENI. The CDR3 runs to 17 residues.

The chain is built from TRBV7-9 and TRBJ2-4; TRBD2 is a possible D gene (6 bases). Trimming left V 1 base short and J 0 bases short, with 10 bases between. The CDR3 loop spans 16 amino acids. Germline values: CDR1 SEHNR, CDR2 FQNEAQ (reference sequence). The CDR3 spells CASSLGLGLAKNIQYF. CDR3 in DNA: TGTGCCAGCAGCTTAGGGCTGGGACTAGCCAAAAACATTCAGTACTTC.